The present T cell receptor (beta chain) was sequenced within a study of blood T cell repertoires in COVID-19. On the study more broadly: The United States, Italy and Spain were the sources of the acute and convalescent COVID-19 samples. T cells, B-cell-depleted T cells, or PBMCs provided the cDNA or gDNA that served as material.

Everyone who took part was roughly 18 to 89 years old, and they came from roughly 25 US areas. Study processing details: Estimation of nucleated cell counts was performed using reference gene primer amplification. Profiled with immunoSEQ multiplex PCR; TCRdb holds only in-frame clones, not every one. That table gives V, J and clone size, and the DNA gave D and trimming. This table has approximately 210,000 clones, approximately 82% appearing once. The CDR3 has 14 amino acids. V trimming: 4 bases; J trimming: 5 bases; junction bases outside the gene matches: 5. Germline CDR1 is WNHNN and CDR2 is SYGVQD (reference sequence).

This sequence joins TRBV10-1 and TRBJ2-1; 7 positions agree with TRBD2. The TCR sequence derives from a man in his forties who had recovered from COVID-19. The sequenced sample consisted of PBMCs or T cells enriched from blood (not recorded which). The CDR3 spells CASSGLADNNEQFF. The CDR3 region has the DNA TGCGCCAGCAGTGGGCTAGCGGACAACAATGAGCAGTTCTTC.